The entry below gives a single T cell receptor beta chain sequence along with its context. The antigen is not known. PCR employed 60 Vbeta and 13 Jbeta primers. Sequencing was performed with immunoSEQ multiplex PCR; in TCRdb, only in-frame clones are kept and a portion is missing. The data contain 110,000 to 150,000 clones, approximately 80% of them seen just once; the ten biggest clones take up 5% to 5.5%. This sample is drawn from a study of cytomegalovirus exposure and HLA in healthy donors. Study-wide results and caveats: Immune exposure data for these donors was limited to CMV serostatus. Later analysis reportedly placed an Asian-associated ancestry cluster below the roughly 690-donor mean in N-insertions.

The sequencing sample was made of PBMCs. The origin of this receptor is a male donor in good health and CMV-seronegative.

CDR3 coding DNA: TGCGCCAGCAGCTTAGGGGACACTGAAGCTTTCTTT. This codes for CASSLGDTEAFF. The chain employs TRBV5-1 and TRBJ1-1, with a weak D call TRBD1 (5 bases). Germline values: CDR1 SGHRS, CDR2 YFSETQ. Trimming left V 2 bases short and J 3 bases short, with 5 bases between. CDR3 length: 12 amino acids.